Following are 18 T cell receptor beta chains from one sample sequenced in a study of identical twins. MiXCR, applied by TCRdb to the 5' RACE reads, yields one record per CDR3 protein. This sample has roughly 690,000 distinct CDR3 sequences, with 21% found just once. These records were also assigned to another study, of T cells expressing NK-cell markers.

What was sequenced was PBMCs. Receptors originate from a woman aged 18-29 years in good health.

V gene TRBV7-9 combines with J gene TRBJ1-1, with 9 nucleotides matching TRBD1. Germline loops: CDR1 SEHNR, CDR2 FQNEAQ (reference sequence). With V trimmed by 5 bases and J by 5 bases, 6 bases remained unmatched. The CDR3 is 14 residues long. CDR3 sequence reads: CASSPWTGETEAFF. The CDR3 DNA sequence: TGTGCCAGCAGCCCCTGGACAGGGGAGACTGAAGCTTTCTTT. The full variable domain, with the rest looked up from reference TRBV7-9 and TRBJ1-1, is DTGVSQNPRHKITKRGQNVTFRCDPISEHNRLYWYRQTLGQGPEFLTYFQNEAQLEKSRLLSDRFSAERPKGSFSTLEIQRTEQGDSAMYLCASSPWTGETEAFFGQGTRLTVV.

The V call is TRBV6-2 or TRBV6-3, the J call TRBJ2-1; TRBD2 matches 10 bases. This CDR3 comprises 14 residues. Looked up from germline, CDR1 is MNHEY and CDR2 is SVGEGT. V gave up 3 bases and J gave up 9 bases; unmatched junction bases: 5. The CDR3 sequence: CASSYTSGAVEQFF. The CDR3 DNA sequence: TGTGCCAGCAGTTATACTAGCGGGGCTGTTGAGCAGTTCTTC.

The chain employs TRBV25-1 and TRBJ2-3, with D uncertain. The length of the CDR3 is 15 residues. CDR1 MGHDK and CDR2 SYGVNS come from the germline V gene. V lost 3 bases to trimming and J lost 4 bases, with 14 bases between them. The CDR3 is CASSDTAGAADTQYF. CDR3 DNA: TGTGCCAGCAGTGATACAGCAGGTGCAGCAGATACGCAGTATTTT.

This chain connects TRBV12-3 or TRBV12-4 to TRBJ1-5; D remains unclear. The CDR3 sequence is 14 residues long. V lost 8 bases to trimming and J lost 4 bases, with 15 bases between them. CDR3 DNA: TGTGCCAGCGCGCGGGCCAGTCTGAATCAGCCCCAGCATTTT. It is translated as CASARASLNQPQHF.

In its sample, this clonotype was seen a few times. The rearrangement uses TRBV12-3 or TRBV12-4 and TRBJ1-3, with D unclear. CDR3 length equals 16 residues. V was clipped by 5 bases and J by 1 base, with 15 bases between them. CDR3 nucleotide sequence: TGTGCCAGCAGTCCACAAACCAGAGCTTCTGGAAACACCATATATTTT. Its protein is CASSPQTRASGNTIYF.

This clonotype was seen more than once but under ten times. The chain is built from TRBV24-1 and TRBJ1-1; D call uncertain. Looked up from germline, CDR1 is KGHDR and CDR2 is SFDVKD. This CDR3 is built from 12 residues. Trimming pared 3 bases from V and 7 bases from J, leaving 8 bases between. This CDR3 is CATSDNGVEAFF. CDR3 bases: TGTGCCACCAGTGATAATGGGGTTGAAGCTTTCTTT.

This sequence joins TRBV6-1 and TRBJ2-5, with 8 bases lining up with TRBD2. The V gene end was trimmed by 4 bases and the J gene end by 0 bases; junction bases not matched to a gene: 7. There are 16 residues in the CDR3. Germline CDR1 is MNHNS and CDR2 is SASEGT. The CDR3 region is CASSGRMRGDQETQYF. The CDR3 DNA is TGTGCCAGCAGTGGCCGGATGCGGGGGGACCAAGAGACCCAGTACTTC.

The V gene is TRBV27, the J gene TRBJ2-1; TRBD1 agrees at 9 bases. Germline V gene lookup returns CDR1 MNHEY and CDR2 SMNVEV (reference sequence). V lost 10 bases to trimming and J lost 1 base; unmatched junction nucleotides: 8. The CDR3 spans 15 residues. CDR3: CATRLGTGSYNEQFF. CDR3 in DNA: TGTGCCACCCGTTTGGGGACAGGGTCCTACAATGAGCAGTTCTTC.

This CDR3 is CASSLGTGDSPLHF. As DNA, the CDR3 is TGTGCCAGCAGTCTCGGGACAGGAGATTCACCCCTCCACTTT. The chain uses TRBV12-3 or TRBV12-4 and TRBJ1-6; 8 bases are shared with TRBD1. CDR3 size: 14 residues. V shed 5 bases, J shed 8 bases, and the junction held 5 bases outside the gene matches.

This rearrangement joins TRBV20-1 to TRBJ2-1, with D maybe TRBD2 (6 bases). V was cut by 3 bases and J by 2 bases, with 11 bases left in between. This CDR3 is built from 14 residues. From germline, CDR1 is DFQATT and CDR2 SNEGSKA (reference sequence). The DNA of the CDR3 is TGCAGTGCTAGCCGGCGGGGTACCTACAATGAGCAGTTCTTC. This gives the protein CSASRRGTYNEQFF.

The chain carries TRBV5-1 and TRBJ2-2, with 13 bases identical to TRBD2. Losses at the gene ends were 4 bases for V and 10 bases for J; bases not matched to a gene: 7. Germline assignment: CDR1 SGHRS and CDR2 YFSETQ. The length of the CDR3 is 15 residues. The CDR3 DNA is TGCGCCAGCAGCAGTACTAGCGGGAGGGCCGAGGAGCTGTTTTTT. This encodes CASSSTSGRAEELFF.

The gene calls are TRBV10-3 and TRBJ2-5, with D uncertain. V lost 3 bases, J lost 5 bases, and 10 bases lay in between. CDR1 ENHRY and CDR2 SYGVKD come from the germline V gene. CDR3 size: 13 residues. The CDR3 sequence: CAISDRMGETQYF. In DNA form, the CDR3 reads TGTGCCATCAGTGACCGCATGGGGGAGACCCAGTACTTC.

Only a few counts were recorded for this clonotype. The J gene is TRBJ2-7, the V gene TRBV12-3 or TRBV12-4, with no clear D. This CDR3 contains 12 residues. The ends were cut back, 3 bases at V and 6 bases at J, with 9 bases in the middle. CDR3 loop: CASSFIVTEQYF. The CDR3 DNA is TGTGCCAGCAGTTTTATCGTGACCGAGCAGTACTTC.

This clonotype was seen only a few times. This chain connects TRBV7-3 to TRBJ2-1; perhaps TRBD2 as D (5 bases). The CDR3 runs 17 residues. Trimming removed 4 bases from V and 0 bases from J, with 16 bases in between. Per the germline V gene, CDR1 is SGHTA and CDR2 is FQGTGA. The CDR3 protein is CASSSRELGSSYNEQFF. Here the CDR3 DNA reads TGTGCCAGCAGCTCGAGGGAGCTGGGGAGCTCCTACAATGAGCAGTTCTTC.

This clonotype has only a few counts. The chain couples TRBV6-5 to TRBJ2-5; 10 bases match TRBD2. CDR3 size: 16 residues. Germline CDR1 MNHEY, CDR2 SVGAGI. V lost 0 bases to trimming and J lost 7 bases; unmatched junction nucleotides: 8. The CDR3 region is CASSYSRSSGGWTQYF. The CDR3 DNA reads TGTGCCAGCAGTTACTCGCGGTCTAGCGGGGGTTGGACCCAGTACTTC.

The chain recombines TRBV5-1 with TRBJ2-1; 7 bases are shared with TRBD2. Looked up from germline, CDR1 is SGHRS and CDR2 is YFSETQ. V trimming: 4 bases; J trimming: 9 bases; junction bases outside the gene matches: 13. The CDR3 length is 15 residues. CDR3 nucleotide sequence: TGCGCCAGCAGCCTCCGGGAGGCGGCAGGTAGTGAGCAGTTCTTC. Protein: CASSLREAAGSEQFF.

The chain employs TRBV30 and TRBJ1-2; D may be TRBD1 (5 bases). Trimming removed 3 bases at V and 3 bases at J, with 17 bases between. There are 15 residues in the CDR3. CDR1 is GTSNPN, CDR2 SVGIG, per germline (reference sequence). CDR3 DNA sequence: TGTGCCTGGAGGCGTGGCGGGGGGAACGACTATGGCTACACCTTC. Its protein product is CAWRRGGGNDYGYTF. Filled out from reference TRBV30 and TRBJ1-2, the complete variable domain reads SQTIHQWPATLVQPVGSPLSLECTVEGTSNPNLYWYRQAAGRGLQLLFYSVGIGQISSEVPQNLSASRPQDRQFILSSKKLLLSDSGFYLCAWRRGGGNDYGYTFGSGTRLTVV.

CDR3 region: CAWRVAASSNYGYTF. For the CDR3, the DNA is TGTGCCTGGAGAGTAGCCGCCTCGTCTAACTATGGCTACACCTTC. This chain uses TRBV30 with TRBJ1-2, with no clear D. Trimming stripped 3 bases from V and 0 bases from J, with 14 bases between. The CDR3 consists of 15 residues. The germline V gene encodes CDR1 GTSNPN and CDR2 SVGIG (reference sequence).